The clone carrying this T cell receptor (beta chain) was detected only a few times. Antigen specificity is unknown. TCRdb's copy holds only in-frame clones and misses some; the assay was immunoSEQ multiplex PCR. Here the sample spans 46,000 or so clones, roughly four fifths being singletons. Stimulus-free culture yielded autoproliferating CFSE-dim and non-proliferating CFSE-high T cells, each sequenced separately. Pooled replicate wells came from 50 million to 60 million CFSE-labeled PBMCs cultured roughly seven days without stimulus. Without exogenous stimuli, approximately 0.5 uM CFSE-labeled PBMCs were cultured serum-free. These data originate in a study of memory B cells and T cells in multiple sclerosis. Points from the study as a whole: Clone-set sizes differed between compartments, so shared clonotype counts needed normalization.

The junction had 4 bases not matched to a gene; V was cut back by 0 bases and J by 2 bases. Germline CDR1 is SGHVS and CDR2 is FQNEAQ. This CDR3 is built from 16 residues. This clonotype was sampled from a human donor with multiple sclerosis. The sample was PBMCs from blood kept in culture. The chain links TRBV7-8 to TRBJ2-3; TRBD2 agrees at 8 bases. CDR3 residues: CASSLASGGFTDTQYF. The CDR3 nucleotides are TGTGCCAGCAGCTTAGCATCGGGGGGGTTCACAGATACGCAGTATTTT.